The rows below give T cell receptor beta chains drawn from one sample of a study of cytomegalovirus exposure and HLA in healthy donors. Some clones are missing from TCRdb's copy, which holds only in-frame ones; the method was immunoSEQ multiplex PCR. Of about 95,000 clones listed, 78% are singletons. The sample comprised PBMCs. The receptors stem from a woman aged 40-49 years in good health and CMV-seropositive. The CDR3 runs from the conserved cysteine through the conserved F or W. A D gene is named only where the DNA matches it firmly. Some rows have no size entry. The others give once, few or many, or a class for an expanded clone.

TRBV6-5	TRBD1	-	TRBJ2-7	CASKRGTGFFEQYF	TGTGCCAGCAAACGCGGGACAGGGTTCTTCGAGCAGTACTTC
TRBV29-1	-	-	TRBJ1-2	CSVGRSETNYGYTF	TGCAGCGTGGGCCGATCCGAGACTAACTATGGCTACACCTTC
TRBV29-1	TRBD2	-	TRBJ2-5	CSVTSGSNQETQYF	TGCAGCGTTACTAGCGGGAGCAATCAAGAGACCCAGTACTTC
TRBV6-5	-	-	TRBJ2-3	CASSRQMHNTDTQYF	TGTGCCAGCAGCAGACAGATGCATAACACAGATACGCAGTATTTT
TRBV12-5	-	-	TRBJ2-6	CASGSANWGGANVLTF	TGTGCTAGTGGCTCAGCGAATTGGGGCGGGGCCAACGTCCTGACTTTC
TRBV6-1	TRBD1	-	TRBJ2-1	CASRFDRAAYNEQFF	TGTGCCAGCAGATTCGACAGGGCCGCCTACAATGAGCAGTTCTTC
TRBV11-3	-	-	TRBJ2-1	CASSSGIHNEQFF	TGTGCCAGCAGCTCGGGGATCCACAATGAGCAGTTCTTC
TRBV6-1	-	-	TRBJ2-7	CASTSYEQYF	TGTGCCAGCACCAGCTACGAGCAGTACTTC
TRBV19	-	-	TRBJ1-5	CASTPRGGGRSNQPQHF	TGTGCCAGTACCCCGAGAGGGGGAGGGAGGAGCAATCAGCCCCAGCATTTT
TRBV5-6	-	-	TRBJ2-1	CASSRQGSSYNEQFF	TGTGCCAGCAGCCGGCAGGGGAGCTCCTACAATGAGCAGTTCTTC
TRBV6-6	TRBD1	-	TRBJ1-1	CASGTDKNTEAFF	TGTGCCAGCGGGACAGATAAGAACACTGAAGCTTTCTTT
TRBV18	TRBD1	-	TRBJ2-7	CASSPRTPGDSSYEQYF	TGTGCCAGCTCACCACGTACGCCCGGGGACAGCTCCTACGAGCAGTACTTC
TRBV5-1	-	few	TRBJ2-5	CASSLGTSQETQYF	TGCGCCAGCAGCTTGGGTACTAGTCAAGAGACCCAGTACTTC
TRBV19	-	-	TRBJ1-1	CASVSLMNTEAFF	TGTGCCAGTGTCTCCTTAATGAACACTGAAGCTTTCTTT
TRBV7-3	TRBD2	-	TRBJ2-3	CASSLNPALAGATDTQYF	TGTGCCAGCAGCTTAAACCCTGCACTAGCGGGAGCCACAGATACGCAGTATTTT
TRBV27	TRBD2	-	TRBJ2-1	CASSGYSGASYNEQFF	TGTGCCAGCAGTGGGTATAGCGGGGCATCCTACAATGAGCAGTTCTTC
TRBV5-1	TRBD2	-	TRBJ2-7	CASSLISGSRLPYEQYF	TGCGCCAGCAGCTTGATAAGCGGGAGTCGACTGCCCTACGAGCAGTACTTC
TRBV6-4	TRBD2	-	TRBJ2-1	CASSESPAGIYNEQFF	TGTGCCAGCAGTGAGTCGCCAGCGGGGATCTACAATGAGCAGTTCTTC
TRBV18	-	-	TRBJ2-7	CASSPGTNYEQYF	TGTGCCAGCTCACCAGGGACAAACTACGAGCAGTACTTC
TRBV25-1	TRBD1	-	TRBJ1-1	CASSEDRVLGEAFF	TGTGCCAGCAGTGAAGACAGGGTATTGGGCGAAGCTTTCTTT
TRBV30	-	few	TRBJ1-2	CAWSQQIGLPLGPTF	TGTGCCTGGAGTCAACAAATTGGACTCCCTTTAGGTCCCACCTTC
TRBV18	TRBD1	-	TRBJ1-5	CASSLETGVYQPQHF	TGTGCCAGCTCACTTGAAACAGGGGTTTATCAGCCCCAGCATTTT
TRBV7-2	-	-	TRBJ2-7	CASSLADSGYEQYF	TGTGCCAGCAGCTTAGCGGATAGCGGCTACGAGCAGTACTTC
TRBV15	-	-	TRBJ1-1	CATSRGGTSQTAFF	TGTGCCACCAGCAGAGGGGGGACAAGCCAAACAGCTTTCTTT
TRBV28	TRBD1	-	TRBJ1-4	CASSSQGAGLNEKLFF	TGTGCCAGCAGCAGTCAGGGGGCTGGGCTTAATGAAAAACTGTTTTTT
TRBV5-1	TRBD1	-	TRBJ2-6	CASSSGTAGANVLTF	TGCGCCAGCAGCTCGGGGACAGCGGGGGCCAACGTCCTGACTTTC
TRBV10-2	-	-	TRBJ1-3	CASSATGGSGNTIYF	TGCGCCAGCAGTGCGACAGGAGGATCTGGAAACACCATATATTTT
TRBV18	TRBD1	-	TRBJ2-6	CASSPEQGAGANVLTF	TGTGCCAGCTCACCAGAACAGGGGGCTGGGGCCAACGTCCTGACTTTC
TRBV19	TRBD2	once	TRBJ2-7	CASSIDLAGGTEYEQYF	TGTGCCAGTAGTATAGACCTAGCGGGAGGGACAGAGTACGAGCAGTACTTC
TRBV12-5	TRBD1	-	TRBJ2-2	CASGLSGGGELFF	TGTGCTAGTGGTTTATCAGGGGGCGGGGAGCTGTTTTTT
TRBV4-2	-	-	TRBJ2-5	CASSQPGGRETQYF	TGTGCCAGCAGCCAACCCGGGGGTCGCGAGACCCAGTACTTC
TRBV5-4	TRBD2	-	TRBJ2-4	CASSLLSRETKNIQYF	TGTGCCAGCAGCTTACTCTCGCGGGAGACCAAAAACATTCAGTACTTC
TRBV5-8	TRBD1	once	TRBJ2-3	CASSLRTGSTDTQYF	TGTGCCAGCAGCTTGCGGACAGGTAGCACAGATACGCAGTATTTT
TRBV11-3	TRBD2	once	TRBJ2-7	CASSFIAGVRYEQYF	TGTGCCAGCAGCTTCATAGCGGGAGTAAGATACGAGCAGTACTTC
TRBV10-1	-	-	TRBJ2-2	CASSRAGLDGELFF	TGCGCCAGCAGTAGGGCGGGATTAGACGGGGAGCTGTTTTTT
TRBV11-2	TRBD1	-	TRBJ2-3	CASSMGTANTQYF	TGTGCCAGCAGCATGGGGACAGCGAATACGCAGTATTTT
TRBV7-8	-	-	TRBJ2-6	CASSSQGTWAGANVLTF	TGTGCCAGCAGCTCACAGGGTACTTGGGCTGGGGCCAACGTCCTGACTTTC
TRBV7-9	TRBD1	-	TRBJ2-5	CASSLPLGQGKETQYF	TGTGCCAGCAGTCTCCCACTCGGACAGGGTAAAGAGACCCAGTACTTC
TRBV28	TRBD1	-	TRBJ2-5	CASSFLDREETQYF	TGTGCCAGCAGTTTTCTTGACAGGGAAGAGACCCAGTACTTC
TRBV7-9	TRBD1	-	TRBJ2-1	CASSLAMGQGSHEQFF	TGTGCCAGCAGCTTAGCGATGGGACAGGGTAGCCATGAGCAGTTCTTC
TRBV10-1	-	-	TRBJ2-3	CASRWYRVIVPDTQYF	TGCGCCAGCCGTTGGTACAGGGTAATAGTCCCAGATACGCAGTATTTT
TRBV7-9	-	-	TRBJ2-3	CASSLSSLGGGQYF	TGTGCCAGCAGCTTATCCAGTCTGGGGGGAGGGCAGTATTTT
TRBV10-1	TRBD2	-	TRBJ2-3	CASSEIAGAWDTQYF	TGCGCCAGCAGTGAGATTGCGGGAGCGTGGGATACGCAGTATTTT
TRBV6-1	TRBD2	-	TRBJ2-7	CASRTSGTYEQYF	TGTGCCAGCAGGACTAGCGGCACCTACGAGCAGTACTTC
TRBV11-3	-	-	TRBJ1-1	CASGITSGSTTEAFF	TGTGCCAGCGGCATAACATCAGGGTCGACCACTGAAGCTTTCTTT
TRBV12-5	TRBD2	-	TRBJ2-7	CASTLGGRASGSYEQYF	TGTGCTAGTACCTTAGGCGGGAGGGCCTCCGGATCCTACGAGCAGTACTTC
TRBV5-4	TRBD2	-	TRBJ2-3	CAARRGRADTQYF	TGTGCCGCGCGCCGCGGGAGGGCGGATACGCAGTATTTT
TRBV6-1	-	-	TRBJ1-1	CASSEISVVSLNTEAFF	TGTGCCAGCAGTGAAATAAGCGTGGTGTCATTGAACACTGAAGCTTTCTTT
TRBV6-5	-	-	TRBJ2-7	CASSYWRGEQYF	TGTGCCAGCAGTTATTGGCGGGGAGAGCAGTACTTC